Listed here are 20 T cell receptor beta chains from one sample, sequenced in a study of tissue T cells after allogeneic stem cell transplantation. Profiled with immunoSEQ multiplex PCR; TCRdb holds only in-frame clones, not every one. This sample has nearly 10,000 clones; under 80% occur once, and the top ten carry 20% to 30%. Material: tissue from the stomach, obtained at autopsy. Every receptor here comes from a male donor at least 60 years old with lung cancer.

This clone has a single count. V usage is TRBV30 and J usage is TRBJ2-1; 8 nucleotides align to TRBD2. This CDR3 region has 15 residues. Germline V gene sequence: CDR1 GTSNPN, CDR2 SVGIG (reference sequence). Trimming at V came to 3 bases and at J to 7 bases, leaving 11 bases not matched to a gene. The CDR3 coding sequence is TGTGCCTGGAGGTCTCCTTTTCGGGGGGGTAATGAGCAGTTCTTC. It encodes CAWRSPFRGGNEQFF.

CDR3 sequence reads: CASSLLAGTNYGYTF. CDR3 nucleotides: TGTGCCAGCAGCTTATTGGCAGGGACCAACTATGGCTACACCTTC. The V call is TRBV11-2, the J call TRBJ1-2; D perhaps matches TRBD1 (5 bases). This CDR3 is built from 15 residues. V was cut by 2 bases and J by 2 bases, with 12 bases left in between. Germline V gives CDR1 SGHAT, CDR2 FQNNGV.

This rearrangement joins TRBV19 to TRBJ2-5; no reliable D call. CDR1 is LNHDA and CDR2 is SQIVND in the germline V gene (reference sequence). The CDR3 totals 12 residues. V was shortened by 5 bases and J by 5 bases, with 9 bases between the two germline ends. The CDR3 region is CASSPRSETQYF. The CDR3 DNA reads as TGTGCCAGTAGTCCGCGGTCGGAGACCCAGTACTTC. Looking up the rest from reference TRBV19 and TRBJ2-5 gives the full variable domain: DGGITQSPKYLFRKEGQNVTLSCEQNLNHDAMYWYRQDPGQGLRLIYYSQIVNDFQKGDIAEGYSVSREKKESFPLTVTSAQKNPTAFYLCASSPRSETQYFGPGTRLLVL.

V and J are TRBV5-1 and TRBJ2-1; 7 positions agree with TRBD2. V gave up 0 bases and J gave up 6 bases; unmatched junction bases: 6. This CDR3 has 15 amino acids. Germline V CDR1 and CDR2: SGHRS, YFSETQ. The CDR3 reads CASSLDSGPGNEQFF. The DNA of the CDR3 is TGCGCCAGCAGCTTGGATAGCGGGCCGGGCAATGAGCAGTTCTTC.

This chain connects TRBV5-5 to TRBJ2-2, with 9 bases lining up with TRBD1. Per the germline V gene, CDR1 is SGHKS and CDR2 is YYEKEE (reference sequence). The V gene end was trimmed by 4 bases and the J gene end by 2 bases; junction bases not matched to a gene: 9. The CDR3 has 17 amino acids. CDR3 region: CASSLGQGGGNTGELFF. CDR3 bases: TGTGCCAGCAGCCTGGGACAGGGAGGTGGAAACACCGGGGAGCTGTTTTTT.

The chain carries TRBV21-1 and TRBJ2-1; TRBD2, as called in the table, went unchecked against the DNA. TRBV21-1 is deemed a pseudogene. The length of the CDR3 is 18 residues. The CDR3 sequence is CASSKSPSGGNSYNEQFF. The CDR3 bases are TGTGCCAGCAGCAAAAGTCCTAGCGGGGGGAACTCCTACAATGAGCAGTTCTTC.

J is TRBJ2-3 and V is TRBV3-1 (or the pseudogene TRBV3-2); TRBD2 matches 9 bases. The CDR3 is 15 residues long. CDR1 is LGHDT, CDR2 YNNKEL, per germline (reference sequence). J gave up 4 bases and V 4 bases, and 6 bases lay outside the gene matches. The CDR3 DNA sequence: TGTGCCAGCAGCCCACCTAGCGGGGTCGCAGATACGCAGTATTTT. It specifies CASSPPSGVADTQYF.

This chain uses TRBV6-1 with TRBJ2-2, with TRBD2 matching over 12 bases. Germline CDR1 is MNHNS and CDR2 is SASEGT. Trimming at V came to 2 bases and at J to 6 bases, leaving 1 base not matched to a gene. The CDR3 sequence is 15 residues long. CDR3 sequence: CASSELAGGPGELFF. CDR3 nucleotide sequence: TGTGCCAGCAGTGAACTAGCGGGGGGGCCCGGGGAGCTGTTTTTT.

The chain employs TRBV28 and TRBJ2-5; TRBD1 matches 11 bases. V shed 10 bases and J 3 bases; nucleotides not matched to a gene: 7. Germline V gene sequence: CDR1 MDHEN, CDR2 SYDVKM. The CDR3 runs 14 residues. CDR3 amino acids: CAIKGQGVEETQYF. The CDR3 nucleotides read TGTGCCATCAAGGGACAGGGGGTTGAAGAGACCCAGTACTTC.

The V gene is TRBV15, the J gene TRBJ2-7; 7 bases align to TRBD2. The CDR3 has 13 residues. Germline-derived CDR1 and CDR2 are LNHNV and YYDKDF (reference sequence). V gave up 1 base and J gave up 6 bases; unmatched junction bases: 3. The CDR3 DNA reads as TGTGCCACCAGCAGAGTTAAGCGGGGCGAGCAGTACTTC. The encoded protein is CATSRVKRGEQYF.

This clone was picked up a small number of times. CDR3 coding DNA: TGTGCCAGCAGCTGGACTAGCGGGATTGGAGAGACCCAGTACTTC. It codes for CASSWTSGIGETQYF. The J gene is TRBJ2-5, the V gene TRBV7-2; 12 nucleotides agree with TRBD2. V trimming: 4 bases; J trimming: 4 bases; junction bases outside the gene matches: 4. The germline V gene has CDR1 SGHTA and CDR2 FQGNSA. CDR3 length: 15 residues.

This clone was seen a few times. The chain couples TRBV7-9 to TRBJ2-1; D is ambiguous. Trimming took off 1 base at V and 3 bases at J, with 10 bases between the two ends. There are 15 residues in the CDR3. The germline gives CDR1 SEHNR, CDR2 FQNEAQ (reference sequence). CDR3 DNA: TGTGCCAGCAGCTTAGGTCACAGATTCTACAATGAGCAGTTCTTC. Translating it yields CASSLGHRFYNEQFF.

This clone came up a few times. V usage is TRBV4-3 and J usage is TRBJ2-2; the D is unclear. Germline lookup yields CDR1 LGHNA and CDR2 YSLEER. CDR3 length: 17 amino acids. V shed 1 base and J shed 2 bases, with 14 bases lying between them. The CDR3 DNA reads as TGCGCCAGCAGCCAAGTTATTGGCACCCTCAACACCGGGGAGCTGTTTTTT. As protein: CASSQVIGTLNTGELFF.

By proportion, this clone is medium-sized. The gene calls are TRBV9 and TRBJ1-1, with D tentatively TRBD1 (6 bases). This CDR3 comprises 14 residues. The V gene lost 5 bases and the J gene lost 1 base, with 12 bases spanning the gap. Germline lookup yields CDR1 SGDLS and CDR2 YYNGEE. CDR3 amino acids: CASRPGDENTEAFF. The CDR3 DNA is TGTGCCAGCAGACCAGGGGATGAGAACACTGAAGCTTTCTTT.

CDR3 nucleotide sequence: TGTGCCAGCTCTCGACAGATGAACACTGAAGCTTTCTTT. As protein: CASSRQMNTEAFF. This chain uses TRBV18 with TRBJ1-1; maybe TRBD1 (5 bases). This CDR3 spans 13 amino acids. Trimming cost V 6 bases and J 0 bases, with 8 bases left between them. CDR1 and CDR2 from the germline V gene are KGHSH and LQKENI.

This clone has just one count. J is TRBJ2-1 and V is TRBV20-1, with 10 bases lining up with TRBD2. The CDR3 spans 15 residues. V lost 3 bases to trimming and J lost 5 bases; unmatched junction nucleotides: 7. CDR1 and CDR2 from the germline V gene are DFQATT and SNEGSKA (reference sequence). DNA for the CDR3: TGCAGTGCTAGTTTAAGCGGGGGGGTTGACAATGAGCAGTTCTTC. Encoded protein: CSASLSGGVDNEQFF.

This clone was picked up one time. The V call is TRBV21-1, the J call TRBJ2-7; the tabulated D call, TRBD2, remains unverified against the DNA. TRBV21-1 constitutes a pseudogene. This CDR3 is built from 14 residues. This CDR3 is CASSKGLADYEQYF. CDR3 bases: TGTGCCAGCAGCAAGGGACTAGCAGACTACGAGCAGTACTTC.

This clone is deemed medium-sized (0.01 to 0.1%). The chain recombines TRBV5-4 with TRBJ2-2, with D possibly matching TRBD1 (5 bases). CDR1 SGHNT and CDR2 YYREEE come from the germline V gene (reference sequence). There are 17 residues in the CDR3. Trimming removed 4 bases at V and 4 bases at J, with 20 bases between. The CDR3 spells CASSPRAVGPGTGELFF. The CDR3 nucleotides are TGTGCCAGCAGCCCTCGGGCCGTGGGGCCAGGCACCGGGGAGCTGTTTTTT.

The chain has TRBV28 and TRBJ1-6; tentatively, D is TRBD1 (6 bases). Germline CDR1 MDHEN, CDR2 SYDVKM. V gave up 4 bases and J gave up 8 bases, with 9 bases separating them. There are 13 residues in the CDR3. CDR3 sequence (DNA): TGTGCCAGCAGTTCGGGGGCTGATTCACCCCTCCACTTT. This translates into CASSSGADSPLHF.

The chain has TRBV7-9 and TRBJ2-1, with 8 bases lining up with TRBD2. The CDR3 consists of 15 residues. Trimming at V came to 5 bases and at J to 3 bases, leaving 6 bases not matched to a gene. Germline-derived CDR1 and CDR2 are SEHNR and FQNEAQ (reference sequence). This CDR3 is CASSRTGGYYNEQFF. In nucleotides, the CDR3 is TGTGCCAGCAGCCGAACGGGGGGGTACTACAATGAGCAGTTCTTC. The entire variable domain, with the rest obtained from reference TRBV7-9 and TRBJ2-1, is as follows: DTGVSQNPRHKITKRGQNVTFRCDPISEHNRLYWYRQTLGQGPEFLTYFQNEAQLEKSRLLSDRFSAERPKGSFSTLEIQRTEQGDSAMYLCASSRTGGYYNEQFFGPGTRLTVL.